These 27 T cell receptor beta chains share one sample of origin, sequenced in a study of regulatory T cells in long-lasting Graves disease. Building of the TCR beta libraries involved iRepertoire HTBI primers and Arm-PCR of CDR3 regions. From the multiplex PCR reads, TCRdb called clonotypes with MiXCR, one entry per CDR3 protein. The sample carries hundreds of thousands of distinct CDR3 sequences, around 16% recorded once. Time point here: newly diagnosed GD, antithyroid drugs for less than 3 months. After RNA was extracted from PBMCs, the TCR library was made from it. The same data also contributed to another study, on T cells in Graves' hyperthyroidism and ophthalmopathy.

Sequences were derived from peripheral blood mononuclear cells (PBMCs), sampled at new diagnosis, from a patient treated with antithyroid drugs. Source of these receptors: a man aged 18 to 30 with Graves disease.

Many counts were recorded for this clonotype. This chain links TRBV2 with TRBJ1-1, with unresolved D. The CDR3 contains 13 residues. The germline V gene has CDR1 SNHLY and CDR2 FYNNEI. V lost 7 bases to trimming and J lost 4 bases, with 13 bases between them. DNA of the CDR3: TGTGCCAGCATCCGGGGTTCGAGCACTGAAGCTTTCTTT. Its translation is CASIRGSSTEAFF.

This clonotype was seen many times. This sequence joins TRBV29-1 and TRBJ2-7, with D tentatively TRBD1 or TRBD2 (7 bases each). This CDR3 has 13 residues. V gave up 7 bases and J gave up 3 bases, with 16 bases separating them. Germline V gene lookup returns CDR1 SQVTM and CDR2 ANQGSEA. CDR3 DNA: TGCAGCGCGGGGGAGGGGGCTAACTACGAGCAGTACTTC. Translation gives CSAGEGANYEQYF.

This clonotype came up many times. This sequence joins TRBV3-1 and TRBJ2-3; weak D call: TRBD2 (6 bases). In germline, CDR1 is LGHDT, CDR2 YNNKEL (reference sequence). The CDR3 totals 16 residues. Trimming took off 4 bases at V and 6 bases at J, with 20 bases between the two ends. The CDR3: CASSRRGGLDYDTQYF. The DNA for the CDR3 is TGTGCCAGCAGCCGGAGAGGAGGGCTCGACTACGATACGCAGTATTTT.

This sequence joins TRBV15 and TRBJ2-1, with 10 positions matching TRBD2. Unmatched junction bases numbered 11, after V lost 5 bases and J lost 4 bases. CDR1 and CDR2 from the germline V gene are LNHNV and YYDKDF (reference sequence). The CDR3 spans 17 residues. The CDR3 loop reads CATSPAGTSGMYNEQFF. The CDR3 DNA follows: TGTGCCACCAGCCCCGCGGGAACTAGCGGGATGTACAATGAGCAGTTCTTC.

The table lists this clonotype with a count of one. A much larger clonotype is one base distant, so this may be a read error. The chain joins TRBV5-1 to TRBJ2-3; D not certain. V lost 2 bases and J lost 4, with 14 bases in between. CDR3 length equals 15 residues. Looked up from germline, CDR1 is SGHRS and CDR2 is YFSETQ. Here the CDR3 DNA reads TGCGCCAGCAGCTTCTCTCCACAGCCCGCAGATACGCAGTATTTT. Protein sequence: CASSFSPQPADTQYF.

This sequence joins TRBV15 and TRBJ2-3, with unresolved D. Germline-derived CDR1 and CDR2 are LNHNV and YYDKDF (reference sequence). The CDR3 sequence is 16 residues long. V was trimmed by 1 base and J by 4 bases, leaving 15 bases between them. Here the CDR3 reads CATSRGRTSRADTQYF. DNA for the CDR3: TGTGCCACCAGCAGAGGTCGGACGTCTCGGGCAGATACGCAGTATTTT.

The table lists this clonotype with a few counts. This chain joins TRBV5-1 and TRBJ2-5, with D possibly matching TRBD2 (6 bases). Germline V CDR1 and CDR2: SGHRS, YFSETQ. This CDR3 is built from 14 residues. V dropped 4 bases and J dropped 4 bases, with 14 bases sitting between them. The CDR3 bases are TGCGCCAGCAGCACCAGAGCGGGTCGAGAGACCCAGTACTTC. This translates into CASSTRAGRETQYF.

This chain connects TRBV7-3 to TRBJ2-7; TRBD2 aligns across 9 bases. CDR3 length: 14 amino acids. Germline CDR1 is SGHTA and CDR2 is FQGTGA. Trimming at V came to 5 bases and at J to 5 bases, leaving 7 bases not matched to a gene. In DNA form, the CDR3 reads TGTGCCAGCAGCATAATAGCGGGAGTCAACGAGCAGTACTTC. Encoded protein: CASSIIAGVNEQYF. Variable domain in full (rest from reference TRBV7-3 and TRBJ2-7): GAGVSQTPSNKVTEKGKYVELRCDPISGHTALYWYRQSLGQGPEFLIYFQGTGAADDSGLPNDRFFAVRPEGSVSTLKIQRTERGDSAVYLCASSIIAGVNEQYFGPGTRLTVT.

In this sample, this clonotype turned up many times. The J gene is TRBJ2-1, the V gene TRBV7-8; possibly TRBD2 for D (6 bases). CDR3 length: 15 residues. Germline assignment: CDR1 SGHVS and CDR2 FQNEAQ. V was shortened by 2 bases and J by 8 bases, with 16 bases between the two germline ends. CDR3 sequence (DNA): TGTGCCAGCAGCTTAAGCGGGTTGGGTCGCGATGAGCAGTTCTTC. Protein sequence: CASSLSGLGRDEQFF.

This chain joins TRBV20-1 and TRBJ1-5; D is perhaps TRBD1 (5 bases). Germline V gene lookup returns CDR1 DFQATT and CDR2 SNEGSKA (reference sequence). The V and J ends lost 0 bases and 5 bases respectively, with 11 bases between them. The CDR3 totals 14 residues. CDR3 coding DNA: TGCAGTGCTAGAGATAGGGGCGAGTATCAGCCCCAGCATTTT. This translates into CSARDRGEYQPQHF.

This clonotype was detected many times. The J gene is TRBJ1-1, the V gene TRBV6-1; D remains ambiguous. CDR3 length: 15 amino acids. Between the trimmed V and J ends, which lost 6 bases and 1 base, there was a span of 15 bases. The germline gives CDR1 MNHNS, CDR2 SASEGT. CDR3 protein: CASSDGRGGNTEAFF. CDR3 nucleotides: TGTGCCAGCAGCGATGGCCGGGGTGGGAACACTGAAGCTTTCTTT.

The chain combines TRBV20-1 with TRBJ2-7; D might be TRBD1 (5 bases). The germline CDR1 and CDR2 sequences are DFQATT and SNEGSKA (reference sequence). The CDR3 has 19 amino acids. Trimming cost V 1 base and J 0 bases, with 25 bases left between them. Here the CDR3 DNA reads TGCAGTGCTAGAGTCAGGGTTCTGGGAACCGAATTTCCCTCCTACGAGCAGTACTTC. It codes for CSARVRVLGTEFPSYEQYF.

This clonotype was seen many times. The chain has TRBV6-2 or TRBV6-3 and TRBJ1-1, with D possibly matching TRBD1 (6 bases). Germline-derived CDR1 and CDR2 are MNHEY and SVGEGT. V was shortened by 0 bases and J by 5 bases, with 13 bases between the two germline ends. The length of the CDR3 is 15 residues. This chain's CDR3 is CASSYSPGARTEAFF. The CDR3 nucleotides read TGTGCCAGCAGTTACTCACCGGGGGCGCGGACTGAAGCTTTCTTT.

This clonotype was counted at least ten times. V is TRBV20-1 and J is TRBJ2-7; 10 bases are shared with TRBD1. The trim removed 1 base at V and 3 bases at J, leaving 6 bases unmatched. There are 15 residues in the CDR3. Germline CDR1 is DFQATT and CDR2 is SNEGSKA (reference sequence). The CDR3 reads CSARVDRDRGYEQYF. DNA of the CDR3: TGCAGTGCTAGAGTCGACCGGGACAGGGGCTACGAGCAGTACTTC.

This clonotype was recorded many times. V usage is TRBV27 and J usage is TRBJ2-7, with 8 nucleotides matching TRBD1. The CDR3 contains 15 residues. V shed 4 bases, J shed 5 bases, and the junction held 10 bases outside the gene matches. CDR1 MNHEY and CDR2 SMNVEV come from the germline V gene (reference sequence). The chain's CDR3 is CASSSLQGAYDEQYF. Here the CDR3 DNA reads TGTGCCAGCAGTTCCCTTCAGGGGGCTTACGACGAGCAGTACTTC.

Details on this clonotype: Possible read error: a much larger clone is one base away. The V call is TRBV10-3, the J call TRBJ2-5; the D call may be TRBD1 or TRBD2 (6 bases each). The CDR3 has 13 residues. The germline CDR1 and CDR2 sequences are ENHRY and SYGVKD. Trimming took 4 bases from V and 4 from J, leaving 10 bases between them. The CDR3 DNA follows: TGTGCCATCAGTGGCGGAGGGGGAGAGACCCAGTACTTC. This translates into CAISGGGGETQYF.

Ten or more counts support this clonotype. The CDR3 coding sequence is TGTGCCACGACCCCGCCGGGCGCCGGGGAGCTGTTTTTT. This codes for CATTPPGAGELFF. The chain employs TRBV10-3 and TRBJ2-2, with D unclear. This CDR3 has 13 amino acids. Trimming cost V 10 bases and J 6 bases, with 15 bases left between them. Germline V gene sequence: CDR1 ENHRY, CDR2 SYGVKD.

This clonotype appeared many times. The CDR3 here is CASSSRTGGDSNYGYTF. The DNA of the CDR3 is TGTGCCAGCAGTTCCAGGACAGGGGGCGATTCTAACTATGGCTACACCTTC. The genes are TRBV12-3 or TRBV12-4 and TRBJ1-2, with TRBD1 matching over 11 bases. With V trimmed by 4 bases and J by 0 bases, 7 bases remained unmatched. This CDR3 is 17 amino acids long.

This clonotype was detected only a few times. The gene calls are TRBV20-1 and TRBJ2-3; no clear D. There are 15 residues in the CDR3. Germline V gene sequence: CDR1 DFQATT, CDR2 SNEGSKA (reference sequence). Deletions cut 3 bases from V and 6 bases from J, with 19 bases between. CDR3 DNA sequence: TGCAGTGCTAGCTTCTCACCATATCAAGGGGATACGCAGTATTTT. It codes for CSASFSPYQGDTQYF.

There are a few counts of this clonotype. The J gene is TRBJ2-1, the V gene TRBV5-1, with a tentative D call TRBD2 (6 bases). CDR1 is SGHRS, CDR2 YFSETQ, per germline. CDR3 size: 15 residues. The V gene lost 0 bases and the J gene lost 0 bases, with 7 bases spanning the gap. The CDR3 DNA sequence: TGCGCCAGCAGCTTGGAGCGGGCCTCCTACAATGAGCAGTTCTTC. This gives the protein CASSLERASYNEQFF.

This clonotype was found a few times. The gene calls are TRBV5-6 and TRBJ1-5, with TRBD1 matching 8 bases. Germline V CDR1 and CDR2: SGHDT, YYEEEE. The CDR3 runs to 15 residues. The V segment lost 2 bases and the J segment 6 bases; nucleotides outside the gene matches: 7. Written as DNA, the CDR3 is TGTGCCAGCAGCTTCCGGACAGGGAGCGGTCAGCCCCAGCATTTT. The encoded protein is CASSFRTGSGQPQHF. Filled out from reference TRBV5-6 and TRBJ1-5, the complete variable domain reads DAGVTQSPTHLIKTRGQQVTLRCSPKSGHDTVSWYQQALGQGPQFIFQYYEEEERQRGNFPDRFSGHQFPNYSSELNVNALLLGDSALYLCASSFRTGSGQPQHFGDGTRLSIL.

Only one count was recorded for this clonotype. The genes are TRBV30 and TRBJ2-7, with 7 bases lining up with TRBD1. The trim removed 0 bases at V and 4 bases at J, leaving 6 bases unmatched. Germline-derived CDR1 and CDR2 are GTSNPN and SVGIG (reference sequence). The CDR3 is 14 residues long. The CDR3: CAWSVQGTLYEQYF. The CDR3 DNA follows: TGTGCCTGGAGTGTACAGGGGACCCTGTACGAGCAGTACTTC.

The sample holds a few counts of this clonotype. The chain is built from TRBV6-5 and TRBJ1-2; 7 bases map to TRBD1. Germline trimming cut 4 bases from V and 7 bases from J; bases unmatched to any gene: 9. This CDR3 region has 14 residues. Germline values: CDR1 MNHEY, CDR2 SVGAGI. The CDR3 nucleotides read TGTGCCAGCAGTTCCGCCGGACAGGTTGGTGGCTACACCTTC. Translation gives CASSSAGQVGGYTF.

The CDR3 spells CASSPDTNTGELFF. The CDR3, as DNA: TGTGCCAGCAGTCCGGACACAAACACCGGGGAGCTGTTTTTT. The genes are TRBV27 and TRBJ2-2, with D possibly matching TRBD1 (5 bases). Germline CDR1 MNHEY, CDR2 SMNVEV (reference sequence). Trimming removed 5 bases from V and 2 bases from J, with 9 bases in between. The CDR3 length is 14 residues.

On this clonotype: A junction end diverges from the germline sequence, so it may reflect a read error. V gene TRBV7-9 combines with J gene TRBJ1-6; TRBD1 matches 9 bases. Germline V gene sequence: CDR1 SEHNR, CDR2 FQNEAQ (reference sequence). The CDR3 is made up of 17 amino acids. CDR3 nucleotide sequence: TGTGCCAACAGCTCAATTAAACAGGGGGCGAATGGTTCACCCCTCCACTTT. Translating it yields CANSSIKQGANGSPLHF.

As concerns this clonotype: This may be a read error, as it is one base from a much larger clone. The V and J genes are TRBV7-9 and TRBJ2-5; unclear D gene. The J call may not be correct, given that the DNA end is closer to TRBJ2-1. The V gene's germline CDR1 is SEHNR and CDR2 FQNEAQ (reference sequence). The CDR3 covers 13 residues. This CDR3 is CASSLGFQYEQFF. Written as DNA, the CDR3 is TGTGCCAGCAGCTTAGGGTTTCAGTACGAGCAGTTCTTC.

V and J are TRBV7-9 and TRBJ2-1; 12 bases match TRBD2. The V gene end was trimmed by 4 bases and the J gene end by 0 bases; junction bases not matched to a gene: 4. Per the germline V gene, CDR1 is SEHNR and CDR2 is FQNEAQ (reference sequence). The CDR3 is 17 residues long. DNA for the CDR3: TGTGCCAGCAGCTCTCGACTAGCGGGAGTCTCCTACAATGAGCAGTTCTTC. As protein: CASSSRLAGVSYNEQFF.